The present T cell receptor beta chain was sequenced within a study of T-cell reconstitution after alpha-beta-depleted transplantation in children. The TCRbeta library incorporated unique molecular identifiers. TCRdb re-analysed the PCR reads in MiXCR, keeping a single row per CDR3 protein. The repertoire holds around 480,000 distinct CDR3 sequences, less than 35% seen once, with more than 2% in the top ten. J lost 6 bases, V lost 3 bases, and 3 bases had no gene match. The CDR3 totals 14 residues. Germline V CDR1 and CDR2: SEHNR, FQNEAQ (reference sequence). This sequence joins TRBV7-9 and TRBJ2-2, with 8 bases matching TRBD2. This TCR came from a human donor who donated a stem cell graft to a child with aplastic anemia. The specimen was PBMCs from the stem cell graft donor, collected from the stem cell graft. CDR3 bases: TGTGCCAGCAGCTTTTGGCGGGAGGCCGGGGAGCTGTTTTTT. Its translation: CASSFWREAGELFF.